This T cell receptor (beta chain) was recovered during a study of human thymus T cells. In the case of this clone: What it recognizes is unknown.

Serving as donors were healthy Finnish infants, each of whom was having open corrective surgery for congenital heart defects. Only four of the eight donors provided a roughly 0.5-1 mL blood sample. Genomic DNA was extracted from every available blood leukocyte. The V gene lost 3 bases and the J gene lost 2 bases, with 29 bases spanning the gap. Germline V gives CDR1 MDHEN, CDR2 SYDVKM. The CDR3 loop spans 20 amino acids. This table comes from immunoSEQ multiplex PCR, and its TCRdb copy is limited to in-frame clones, with some not included. The sample carries 46,000 or so clones, 95% recorded once. Study-wide points: Usage of V and J genes appeared biased in thymic and blood repertoires.

The sequence came from a girl under three years old with a congenital heart defect but otherwise immunologically healthy. The specimen sequenced was blood. V usage is TRBV28 and J usage is TRBJ2-7, with D tentatively TRBD2 (7 bases). The DNA of the CDR3 is TGTGCCAGCAGTTTGGGGGCCTTAGGTGCGGGAGACGGGAACACCTACGAGCAGTACTTC. Translation: CASSLGALGAGDGNTYEQYF.